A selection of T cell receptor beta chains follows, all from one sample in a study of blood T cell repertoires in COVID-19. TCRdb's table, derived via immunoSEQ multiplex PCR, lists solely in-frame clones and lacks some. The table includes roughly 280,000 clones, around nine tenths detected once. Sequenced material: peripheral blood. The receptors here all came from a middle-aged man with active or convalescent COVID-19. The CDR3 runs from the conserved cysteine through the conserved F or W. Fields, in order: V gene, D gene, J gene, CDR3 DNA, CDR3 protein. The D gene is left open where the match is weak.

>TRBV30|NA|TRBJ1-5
TGTGCCTGGAGTGAGGGGAGCAATCAGCCCCAGCATTTT
CAWSEGSNQPQHF
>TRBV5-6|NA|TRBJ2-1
TGTGCCAGCAGCCTTTTGGGCGGGAATGAGCAGTTCTTC
CASSLLGGNEQFF
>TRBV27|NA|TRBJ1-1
TGTGCCAGCAGCACAGACAGGAAAGCTGAAGCTTTCTTT
CASSTDRKAEAFF
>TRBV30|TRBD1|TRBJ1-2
TGTGCCTGGAGTGGGACCGGGACAGGGTGGGGCTACACCTTC
CAWSGTGTGWGYTF
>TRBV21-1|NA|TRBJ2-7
TGTGCCAGCAGCAAACTTAGCGGGGACTACGAGCAGTACTTC
CASSKLSGDYEQYF
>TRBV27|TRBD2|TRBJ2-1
TGTGCCAGCAGTCTATTACTAGCGGGAGGATACAATGAGCAGTTCTTC
CASSLLLAGGYNEQFF
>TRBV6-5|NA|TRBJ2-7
TGTGCCAGCAGTTACACAGGGTCGGTCGAGCAGTACTTC
CASSYTGSVEQYF
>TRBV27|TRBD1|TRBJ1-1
TGTGCCAGCCTTCAGGGGGCGCAGAACACTGAAGCTTTCTTT
CASLQGAQNTEAFF
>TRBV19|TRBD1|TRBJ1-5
TGTGCCAGTAGTGGGGGACAGGGCTGGTCTCAGCCCCAGCATTTT
CASSGGQGWSQPQHF
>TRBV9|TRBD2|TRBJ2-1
TGTGCCAGCAGCCCGCGGGCTAGCGGGAGGCAGGGGGATGAGCAGTTCTTC
CASSPRASGRQGDEQFF
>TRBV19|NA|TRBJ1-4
TGTGCCAGTAGTGAACAGGGCGGTTTGGAAAAACTGTTTTTT
CASSEQGGLEKLFF
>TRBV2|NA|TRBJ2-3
TGTGCCAGCCACAAGGGGCAGGGCTTTGCCACAGATACGCAGTATTTT
CASHKGQGFATDTQYF
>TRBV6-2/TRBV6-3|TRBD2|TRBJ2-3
TGTGCCAGCAGCCAAATGACTAGCGGGGGGGATACGCAGTATTTT
CASSQMTSGGDTQYF
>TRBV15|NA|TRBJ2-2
TGTGCCACCAGCCCAGGGGTGAACACCGGGGAGCTGTTTTTT
CATSPGVNTGELFF